Detailed here is one TCR beta chain. The specificity of this receptor is unknown. The record has no base qualities; no much larger clone is one base away. The sample belongs to a study of blood T cell repertoires in COVID-19 (TCRdb year 2020). At the level of the whole study: Samples from collaborators originated in the United States, Italy and Spain and spanned both the acute and convalescent phases of COVID-19. The prospective study material was composed of cDNA or gDNA derived from T cells, B-cell-depleted T cells, or PBMCs. The dataset comprised deeply sampled blood TCRbeta repertoires from subjects exposed to, actively infected with, or recovered from COVID-19. The repertoires were released in a freely available public database meant as a resource for research on the immune response to SARS-CoV-2. The samples were drawn from the first 160 participants of the ongoing ImmuneRACE study and from over 950 subjects provided by 6 global collaborators. The sample metadata nearly always contained a de-identified subject ID, COVID-19 status, age in years and sex. Where HLA class I and class II types were available, the types were taken from metadata supplied by the sample provider, not from assay-based typing.

Overall study results and their limits: The quantity of clinical and demographic metadata differed by source and by participant and was supplied without curation.

Ends trimmed: V by 10 bases, J by 7 bases; bases unmatched to a gene: 8. Counted from cysteine to phenylalanine, this CDR3 has 12 amino acids. Only the CDR3 region is kept as DNA, spanning 36 bases read in frame from base 1. The germline V gene (reference sequence) gives CDR1 as WNHNN and CDR2 as SYGVQD. TCRbeta CDR3 regions were amplified from genomic DNA by means of the immunoSEQ Assay, a bias-controlled multiplex PCR. The authors' analysis ran thus. Within the assay, amplification of reference gene primers was used to estimate how many nucleated cells each sample contained. To quantify the absolute abundance of each unique TCRbeta CDR3 rearrangement, sequence reads were collapsed and filtered. For each sample, productive Simpson clonality was calculated as the square root of Simpson's diversity index across productive rearrangements. The clones in this table, taken by TCRdb from immuneACCESS, are in-frame only. Not every clone is retained; where verified, under half of the shortfall comes from an unresolved V gene, and the cause of the rest is unknown. V and J calls and clone size are those listed in that table; D and trimming were worked out from the DNA. The sample table contains more than 400,000 clones; only one count was recorded for roughly 87% of them. The ten largest clones take up 0.7% of the sample.

Participants in the prospective study were aged about 18 to 90 years, lived in 20 to 25 United States geographic areas, and enrolled through a virtual design. To assign participants to cohorts, the prospective study relied on clinical history that participants themselves reported in a screening survey and a study questionnaire. For ImmuneRACE Cohort 3, a participant was defined as recovered based on two consecutive negative NP/OP PCR tests, clearance by a healthcare professional, or resolution of symptoms. In the prospective study, whole blood, serum and a nasopharyngeal or oropharyngeal swab were collected from each participant by mobile phlebotomists. Over an approximately 2-month period, participants in the prospective study had the option of providing additional blood draws and questionnaires. Prospective study blood samples were shipped either frozen or at room temperature before DNA extraction.

The sequenced material came from PBMCs or T cells enriched from blood (not recorded which). The rearrangement joined TRBV10-1 to TRBJ1-1; TRBD1 fits 8 bases in the junction. The sequence came from a woman aged 18-29 years who had recovered from COVID-19. The DNA reads TGCGCCACCCTGGACAGGGTTGGTGAAGCTTTCTTT. This encodes CATLDRVGEAFF.